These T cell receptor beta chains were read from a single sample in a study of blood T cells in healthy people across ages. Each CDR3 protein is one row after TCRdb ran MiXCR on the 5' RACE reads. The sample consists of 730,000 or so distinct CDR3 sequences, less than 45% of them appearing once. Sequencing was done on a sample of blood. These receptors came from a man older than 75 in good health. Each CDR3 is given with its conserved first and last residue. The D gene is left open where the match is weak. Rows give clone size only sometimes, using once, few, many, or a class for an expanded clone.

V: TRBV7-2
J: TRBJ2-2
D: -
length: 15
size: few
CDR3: CASSSLGVNTGELFF
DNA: TGTGCCAGCAGCTCGCTAGGGGTGAACACCGGGGAGCTGTTTTTT

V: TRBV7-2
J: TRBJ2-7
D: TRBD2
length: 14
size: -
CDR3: CASSFFGRREAQYF
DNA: TGTGCCAGCAGCTTTTTCGGGAGGCGAGAGGCCCAGTACTTC

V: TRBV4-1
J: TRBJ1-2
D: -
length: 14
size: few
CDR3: CASSQEPGLYGYTF
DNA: TGCGCCAGCAGCCAAGAGCCGGGCCTCTATGGCTACACCTTC

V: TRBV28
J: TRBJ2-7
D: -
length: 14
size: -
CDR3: CASSLRGFSYEQYF
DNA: TGTGCCAGCAGTTTGAGGGGGTTCTCCTACGAGCAGTACTTC

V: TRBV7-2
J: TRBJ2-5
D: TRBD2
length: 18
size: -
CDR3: CASSVRSRAGGHGETQYF
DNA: TGTGCCAGCAGCGTTCGATCACGAGCGGGGGGACATGGAGAGACCCAGTACTTC

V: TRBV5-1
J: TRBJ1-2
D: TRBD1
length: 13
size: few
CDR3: CASSVGQGYGYTF
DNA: TGCGCCAGCAGCGTGGGACAGGGCTATGGCTACACCTTC

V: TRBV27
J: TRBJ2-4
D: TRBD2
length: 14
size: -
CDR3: CASSPETSGRSQYF
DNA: TGTGCCAGCAGTCCCGAGACTAGCGGGAGGTCTCAGTACTTC

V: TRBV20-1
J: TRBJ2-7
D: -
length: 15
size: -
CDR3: CSARGQGGLTYEQYF
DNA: TGCAGTGCTAGGGGGCAGGGGGGTCTGACCTACGAGCAGTACTTC

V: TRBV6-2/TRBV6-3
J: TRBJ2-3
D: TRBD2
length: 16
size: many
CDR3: CASTVYPSGRSDTQYF
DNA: TGTGCCAGCACCGTCTATCCTAGCGGGAGATCAGATACGCAGTATTTT

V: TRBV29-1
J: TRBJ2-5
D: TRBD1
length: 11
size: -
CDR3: CSPRQGETQYF
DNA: TGCAGCCCTAGACAGGGGGAGACCCAGTACTTC

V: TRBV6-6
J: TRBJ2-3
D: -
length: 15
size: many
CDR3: CASSLRRSSTDTQYF
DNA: TGTGCCAGCAGTTTGCGAAGGTCTAGCACAGATACGCAGTATTTT

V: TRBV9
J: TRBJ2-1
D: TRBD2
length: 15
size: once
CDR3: CASSVRLADYNEQFF
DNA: TGTGCCAGCAGCGTAAGGCTAGCGGATTACAATGAGCAGTTCTTC

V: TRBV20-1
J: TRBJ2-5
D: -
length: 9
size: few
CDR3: CSASETQYF
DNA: TGCAGTGCTAGCGAGACCCAGTACTTC

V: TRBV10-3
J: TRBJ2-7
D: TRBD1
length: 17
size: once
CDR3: CAISDYLQGPLTYEQYF
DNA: TGTGCCATCAGTGACTATCTACAGGGGCCACTAACCTACGAGCAGTACTTC

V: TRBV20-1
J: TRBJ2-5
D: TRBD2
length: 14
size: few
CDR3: CSATKSGGEETQYF
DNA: TGCAGTGCCACAAAAAGCGGGGGGGAAGAGACCCAGTACTTC

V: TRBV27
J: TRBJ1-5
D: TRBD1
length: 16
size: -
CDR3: CASKWTGGFSNQPQHF
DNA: TGTGCCAGCAAGTGGACAGGGGGCTTCAGCAATCAGCCCCAGCATTTT

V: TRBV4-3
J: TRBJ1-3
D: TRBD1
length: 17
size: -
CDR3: CASSQNTDRGSGNTIYF
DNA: TGCGCCAGCAGCCAAAACACTGACAGGGGCTCTGGAAACACCATATATTTT

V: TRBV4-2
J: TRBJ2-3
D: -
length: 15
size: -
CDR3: CASSQPGLSTDTQYF
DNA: TGTGCCAGCAGCCAACCGGGCCTAAGCACAGATACGCAGTATTTT

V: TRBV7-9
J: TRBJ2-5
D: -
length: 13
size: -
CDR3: CASSPVIVETQYF
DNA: TGTGCCAGCAGCCCCGTGATCGTAGAGACCCAGTACTTC

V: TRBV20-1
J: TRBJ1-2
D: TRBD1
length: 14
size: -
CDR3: CSARPRDRPYGYTF
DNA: TGCAGTGCTAGGCCGCGGGACAGGCCCTATGGCTACACCTTC

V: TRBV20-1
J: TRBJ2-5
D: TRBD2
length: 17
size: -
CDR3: CSASSGLAGGPLETQYF
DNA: TGCAGTGCTTCCTCGGGACTAGCGGGAGGGCCTCTCGAGACCCAGTACTTC

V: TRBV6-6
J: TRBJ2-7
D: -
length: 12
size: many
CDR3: CASDSLTYEQYF
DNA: TGTGCCAGTGACAGTCTCACCTACGAGCAGTACTTC

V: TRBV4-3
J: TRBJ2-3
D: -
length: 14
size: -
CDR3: CASSQAGGTDTQYF
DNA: TGCGCCAGCAGCCAAGCGGGAGGCACAGATACGCAGTATTTT

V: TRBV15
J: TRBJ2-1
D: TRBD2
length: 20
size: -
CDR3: CATSREGPGLAGTKFSEQFF
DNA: TGTGCCACCAGCAGAGAGGGGCCGGGACTAGCGGGAACGAAGTTTAGTGAGCAGTTCTTC

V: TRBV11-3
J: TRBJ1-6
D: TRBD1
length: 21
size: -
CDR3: CASSLPSGQGANGSYNSPLHF
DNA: TGTGCCAGCAGCCTCCCTTCAGGACAGGGGGCGAATGGTTCCTATAATTCACCCCTCCACTTT

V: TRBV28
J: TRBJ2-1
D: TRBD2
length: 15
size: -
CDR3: CASSGLASLNNEQFF
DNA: TGTGCCAGCAGTGGACTAGCGTCACTAAACAATGAGCAGTTCTTC

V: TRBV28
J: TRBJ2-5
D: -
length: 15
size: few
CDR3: CACSSSSEIEETQYF
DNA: TGTGCCTGCAGTTCCAGCAGTGAAATCGAAGAGACCCAGTACTTC

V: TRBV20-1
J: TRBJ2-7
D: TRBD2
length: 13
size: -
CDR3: CSEERERYNEQYF
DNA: TGCAGTGAGGAGCGGGAGAGATACAATGAGCAGTACTTC

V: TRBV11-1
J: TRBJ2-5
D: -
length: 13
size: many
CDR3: CASSLTIQETQYF
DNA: TGTGCCAGCAGCCTGACTATCCAAGAGACCCAGTACTTC

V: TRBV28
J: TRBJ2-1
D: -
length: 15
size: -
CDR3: CASSPMGASGGEQFF
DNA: TGTGCCAGCAGCCCCATGGGGGCATCGGGCGGTGAGCAGTTCTTC

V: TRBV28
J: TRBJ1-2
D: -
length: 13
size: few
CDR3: CASSKAGPYGYTF
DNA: TGTGCCAGCAGTAAGGCAGGACCCTATGGCTACACCTTC

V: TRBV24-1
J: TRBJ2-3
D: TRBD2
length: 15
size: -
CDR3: CATSVIAGSTDTQYF
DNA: TGTGCCACCAGTGTCATAGCGGGAAGCACAGATACGCAGTATTTT

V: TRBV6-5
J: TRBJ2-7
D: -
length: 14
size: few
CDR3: CASSYSGVGYEQYF
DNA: TGTGCCAGCAGTTACTCCGGGGTAGGATACGAGCAGTACTTC

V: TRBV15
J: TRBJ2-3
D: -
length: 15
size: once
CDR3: CATSVGIASTDTQYF
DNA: TGTGCCACCAGCGTCGGGATTGCTAGCACAGATACGCAGTATTTT

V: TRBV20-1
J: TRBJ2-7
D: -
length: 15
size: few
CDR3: CSARGPADFSYEQYF
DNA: TGCAGTGCTAGAGGTCCAGCGGACTTCTCCTACGAGCAGTACTTC

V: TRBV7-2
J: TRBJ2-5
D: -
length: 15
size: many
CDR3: CASSLAHSPQETQYF
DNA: TGTGCCAGCAGCTTAGCGCACAGCCCGCAAGAGACCCAGTACTTC

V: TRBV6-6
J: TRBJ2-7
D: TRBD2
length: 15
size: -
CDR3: CASRLSGGFSYEQYF
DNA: TGTGCCAGCAGGCTTAGCGGGGGGTTCTCCTACGAGCAGTACTTC

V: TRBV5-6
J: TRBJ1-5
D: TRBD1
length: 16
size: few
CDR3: CASSETPGQGTQPQHF
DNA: TGTGCCAGCAGCGAGACCCCGGGACAGGGGACTCAGCCCCAGCATTTT

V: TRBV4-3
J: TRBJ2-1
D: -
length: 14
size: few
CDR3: CASSQGLVGGEQFF
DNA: TGCGCCAGCAGCCAAGGACTAGTTGGCGGTGAGCAGTTCTTC

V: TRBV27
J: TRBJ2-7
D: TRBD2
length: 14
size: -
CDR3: CASSPGGVSYEQYF
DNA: TGTGCCAGCAGTCCCGGGGGGGTTTCCTACGAGCAGTACTTC

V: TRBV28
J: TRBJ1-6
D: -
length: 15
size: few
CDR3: CASRVPVPLNSPLHF
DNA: TGTGCCAGCAGAGTACCCGTGCCCCTTAATTCACCCCTCCACTTT

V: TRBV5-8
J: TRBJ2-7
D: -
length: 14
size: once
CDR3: CASSLFGRADEQYF
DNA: TGTGCCAGCAGCTTGTTTGGCAGGGCTGACGAGCAGTACTTC

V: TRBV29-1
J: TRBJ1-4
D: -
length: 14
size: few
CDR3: CSVATGPYPEKLFF
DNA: TGCAGCGTCGCAACCGGGCCCTATCCTGAAAAACTGTTTTTT

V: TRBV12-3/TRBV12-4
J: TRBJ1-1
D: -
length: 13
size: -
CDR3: CASSPDGYTEAFF
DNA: TGTGCCAGCAGCCCGGACGGATACACTGAAGCTTTCTTT

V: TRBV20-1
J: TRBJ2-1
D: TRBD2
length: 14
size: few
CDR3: CSAAGLESYNEQFF
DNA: TGCAGTGCCGCGGGACTAGAGTCCTACAATGAGCAGTTCTTC

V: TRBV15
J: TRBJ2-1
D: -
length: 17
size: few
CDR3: CATNGFPDLGSYNEQFF
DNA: TGTGCCACCAACGGCTTCCCCGACCTGGGATCCTACAATGAGCAGTTCTTC

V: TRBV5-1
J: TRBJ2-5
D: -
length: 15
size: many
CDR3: CASSLAGGAGETQYF
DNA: TGCGCCAGCAGCTTGGCCGGAGGCGCCGGGGAGACCCAGTACTTC

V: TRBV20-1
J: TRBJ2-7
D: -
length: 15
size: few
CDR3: CSARHPGPDSYEQYF
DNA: TGCAGTGCTAGACATCCGGGACCGGATTCCTACGAGCAGTACTTC

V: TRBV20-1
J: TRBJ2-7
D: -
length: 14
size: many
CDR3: CSARDTDTYYEQYF
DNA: TGCAGTGCTAGAGATACGGACACCTATTACGAGCAGTACTTC

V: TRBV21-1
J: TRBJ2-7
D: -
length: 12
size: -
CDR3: CASPGATYEQYF
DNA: TGTGCCAGCCCCGGGGCCACCTACGAGCAGTACTTC

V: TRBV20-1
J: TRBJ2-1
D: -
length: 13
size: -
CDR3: CSARLSGSHEQFF
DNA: TGCAGTGCTAGACTCTCGGGGAGCCATGAGCAGTTCTTC

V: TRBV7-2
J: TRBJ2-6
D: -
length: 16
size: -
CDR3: CASSRGPVSGANVLTF
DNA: TGTGCCAGCAGCCGGGGACCAGTCTCTGGGGCCAACGTCCTGACTTTC